The sequence of this TCR beta chain was determined in a study of blood T cell repertoires in COVID-19. Two negative PCRs, clearance, or symptom resolution were required of recovered Cohort 3 donors. This clone has only a few counts. Trimming stripped 1 base from V and 7 bases from J, with 5 bases between. Looked up from germline, CDR1 is SNHLY and CDR2 is FYNNEI. This CDR3 has 11 residues. Original methodology: Estimates of nucleated cell counts were drawn from the amplification of reference gene primers. This table comes from immunoSEQ multiplex PCR, and its TCRdb copy is limited to in-frame clones, with some not included. The D gene and trimming were derived from the DNA, and the V and J assignments and clone size from that table. Altogether about 390,000 clones are present, 85% to 90% being singletons, with the ten largest covering approximately 9.3%.

The origin of this receptor is a woman aged 45-65 years who had recovered from COVID-19. The rearrangement links TRBV2 to TRBJ2-7; no clear D. The source material was PBMCs or T cells enriched from blood (not recorded which). The DNA of the CDR3 is TGTGCCAGCAGTGAAGACCGGGAGCAGTACTTC. This codes for CASSEDREQYF.